The sequence of this T cell receptor (beta chain) was determined in a study of human T cells and chemical hapten exposure. Germline loops: CDR1 KGHDR, CDR2 SFDVKD. This CDR3 has 13 residues. The V end lost 6 bases, the J end lost 0 bases, and 5 bases lay between the germline ends. This clonotype was counted at least ten times. Unseparated into fractions, whole blood served as the source from which total RNA was extracted. For the library, individual cDNA molecules each received unique molecular identifiers. TCRdb analysed the reads with MiXCR anew, one entry per CDR3 protein. Of about 120,000 distinct CDR3 sequences listed, around 9% are singletons.

Sequences were obtained from whole blood. The rearrangement joins TRBV24-1 to TRBJ2-1; D is unresolved. This TCR derives from a human donor in good health. Some clones in this sample may be carry-over from other donors' samples. The CDR3 region has the DNA TGTGCCACCAGTTCGGGCTCCTACAATGAGCAGTTCTTC. Encoded protein: CATSSGSYNEQFF.